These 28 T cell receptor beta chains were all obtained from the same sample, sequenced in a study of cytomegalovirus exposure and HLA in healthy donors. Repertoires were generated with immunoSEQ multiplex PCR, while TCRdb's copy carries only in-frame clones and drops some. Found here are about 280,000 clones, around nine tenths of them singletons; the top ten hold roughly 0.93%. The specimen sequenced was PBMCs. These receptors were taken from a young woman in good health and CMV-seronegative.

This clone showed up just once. This CDR3 reads CASSPRGEGINTEAFF. The CDR3 nucleotides read TGCGCCAGCAGCCCCCGGGGGGAGGGGATAAACACTGAAGCTTTCTTT. The gene calls are TRBV4-1 and TRBJ1-1; TRBD1 might be the D (5 bases). Germline-derived CDR1 and CDR2 are MGHRA and YSYEKL. V gave up 4 bases and J gave up 2 bases, with 17 bases separating them. The CDR3 is 16 amino acids.

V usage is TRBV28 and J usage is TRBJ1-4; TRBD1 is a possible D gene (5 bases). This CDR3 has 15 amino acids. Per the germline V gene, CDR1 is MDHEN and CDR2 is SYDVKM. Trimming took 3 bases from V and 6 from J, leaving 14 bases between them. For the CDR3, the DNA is TGTGCCAGCAGTTTCGAGGCAGGGTCGGATGAAAAACTGTTTTTT. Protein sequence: CASSFEAGSDEKLFF.

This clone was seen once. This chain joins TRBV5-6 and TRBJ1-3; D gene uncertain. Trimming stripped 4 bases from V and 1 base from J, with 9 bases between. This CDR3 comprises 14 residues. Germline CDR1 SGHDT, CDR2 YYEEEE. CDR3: CASSPESSGNTIYF. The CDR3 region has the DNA TGTGCCAGCAGCCCGGAGAGTTCTGGAAACACCATATATTTT.

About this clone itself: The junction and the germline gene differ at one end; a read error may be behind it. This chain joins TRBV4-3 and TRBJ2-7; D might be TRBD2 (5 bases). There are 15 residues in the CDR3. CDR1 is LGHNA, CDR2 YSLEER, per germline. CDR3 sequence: CASSQGLAPSHEQYF. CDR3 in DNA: TGCGCCAGCAGCCAAGGGCTAGCCCCCTCCCACGAGCAGTACTTC.

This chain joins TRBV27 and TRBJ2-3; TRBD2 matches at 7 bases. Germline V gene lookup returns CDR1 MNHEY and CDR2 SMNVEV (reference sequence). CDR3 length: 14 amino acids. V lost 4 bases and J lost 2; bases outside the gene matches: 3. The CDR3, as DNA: TGTGCCAGCAGTTGGGGAGGGACCACAGATACGCAGTATTTT. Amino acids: CASSWGGTTDTQYF.

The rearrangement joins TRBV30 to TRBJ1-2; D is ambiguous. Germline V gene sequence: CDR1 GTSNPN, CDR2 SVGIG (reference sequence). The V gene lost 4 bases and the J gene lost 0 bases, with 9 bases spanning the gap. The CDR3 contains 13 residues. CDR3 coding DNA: TGTGCCTGGATGACGGGAACTAACTATGGCTACACCTTC. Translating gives CAWMTGTNYGYTF.

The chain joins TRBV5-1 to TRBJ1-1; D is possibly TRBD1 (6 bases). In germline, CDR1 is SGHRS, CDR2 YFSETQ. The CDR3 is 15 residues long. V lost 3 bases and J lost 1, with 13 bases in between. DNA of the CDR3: TGCGCCAGCAGCTCGGCGGGGGCCACGAACACTGAAGCTTTCTTT. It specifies CASSSAGATNTEAFF.

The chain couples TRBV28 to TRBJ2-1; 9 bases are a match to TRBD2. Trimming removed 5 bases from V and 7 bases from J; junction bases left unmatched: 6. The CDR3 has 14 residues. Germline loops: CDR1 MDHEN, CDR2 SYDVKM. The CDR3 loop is CASSPRLAVNEQFF. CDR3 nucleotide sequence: TGTGCCAGCAGTCCCAGACTAGCGGTAAATGAGCAGTTCTTC.

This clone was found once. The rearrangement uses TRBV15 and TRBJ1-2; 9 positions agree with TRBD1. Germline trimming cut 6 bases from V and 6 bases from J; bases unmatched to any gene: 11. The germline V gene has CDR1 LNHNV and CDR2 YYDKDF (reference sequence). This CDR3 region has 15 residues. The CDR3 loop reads CATRIETGGSHGYTF. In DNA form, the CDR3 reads TGTGCCACCAGGATTGAAACAGGGGGCTCCCATGGCTACACCTTC.

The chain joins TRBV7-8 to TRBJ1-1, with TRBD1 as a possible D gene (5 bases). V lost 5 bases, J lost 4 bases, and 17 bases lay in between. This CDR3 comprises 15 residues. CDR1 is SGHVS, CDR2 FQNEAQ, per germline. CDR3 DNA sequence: TGTGCCAGCAGCAATAACATGGGGGAGGGCACTGAAGCTTTCTTT. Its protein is CASSNNMGEGTEAFF.

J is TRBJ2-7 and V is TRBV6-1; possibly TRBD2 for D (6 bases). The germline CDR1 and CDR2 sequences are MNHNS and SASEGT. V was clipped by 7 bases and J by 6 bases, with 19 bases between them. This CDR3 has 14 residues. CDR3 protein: CASTRTQTGGEQYF. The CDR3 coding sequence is TGTGCCAGCACCCGGACTCAGACCGGGGGCGAGCAGTACTTC.

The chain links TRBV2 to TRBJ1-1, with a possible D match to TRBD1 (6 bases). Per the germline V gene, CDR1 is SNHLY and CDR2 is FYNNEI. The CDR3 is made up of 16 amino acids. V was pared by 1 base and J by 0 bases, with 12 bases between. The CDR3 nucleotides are TGTGCCAGCAGTGAAGAAGCGACAGGTTTGAACACTGAAGCTTTCTTT. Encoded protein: CASSEEATGLNTEAFF.

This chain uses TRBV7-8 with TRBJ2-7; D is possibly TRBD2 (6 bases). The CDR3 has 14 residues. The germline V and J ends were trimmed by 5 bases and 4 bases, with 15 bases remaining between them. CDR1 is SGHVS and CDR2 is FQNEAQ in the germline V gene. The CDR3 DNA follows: TGTGCCAGCAGCGCCCTTAGCGGCCATTACGAGCAGTACTTC. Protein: CASSALSGHYEQYF.

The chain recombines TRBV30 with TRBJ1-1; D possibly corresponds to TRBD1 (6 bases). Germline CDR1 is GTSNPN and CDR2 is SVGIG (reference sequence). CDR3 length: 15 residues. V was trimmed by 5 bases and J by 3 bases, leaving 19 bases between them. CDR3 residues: CAWGIESGAHTEAFF. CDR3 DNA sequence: TGTGCCTGGGGGATAGAGTCAGGGGCGCACACTGAAGCTTTCTTT.

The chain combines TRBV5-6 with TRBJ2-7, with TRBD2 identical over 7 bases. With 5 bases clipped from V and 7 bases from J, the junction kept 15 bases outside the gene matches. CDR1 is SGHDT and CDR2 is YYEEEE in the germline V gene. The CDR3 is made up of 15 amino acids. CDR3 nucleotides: TGTGCCAGCAGGTCCCTCGGGGGGAGGCCTTTGGAGCAGTACTTC. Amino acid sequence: CASRSLGGRPLEQYF.

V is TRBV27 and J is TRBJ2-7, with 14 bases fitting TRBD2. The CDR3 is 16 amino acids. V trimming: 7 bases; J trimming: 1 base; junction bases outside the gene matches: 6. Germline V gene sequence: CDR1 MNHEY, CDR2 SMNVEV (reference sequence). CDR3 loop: CASKGLAGGQSYEQYF. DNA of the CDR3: TGTGCCAGCAAAGGACTAGCGGGAGGACAGTCCTACGAGCAGTACTTC.

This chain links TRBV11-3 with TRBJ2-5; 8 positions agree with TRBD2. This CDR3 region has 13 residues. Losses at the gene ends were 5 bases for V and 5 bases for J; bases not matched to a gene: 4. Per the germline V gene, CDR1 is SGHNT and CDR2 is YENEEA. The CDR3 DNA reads TGTGCCAGCAGCCCGGGAGGGAAGGAGACCCAGTACTTC. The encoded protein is CASSPGGKETQYF.

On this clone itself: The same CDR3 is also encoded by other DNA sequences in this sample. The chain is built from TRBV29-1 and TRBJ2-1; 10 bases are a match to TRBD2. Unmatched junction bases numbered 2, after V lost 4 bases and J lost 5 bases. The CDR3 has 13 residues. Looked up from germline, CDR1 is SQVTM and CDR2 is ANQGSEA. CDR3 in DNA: TGCAGCGTTGGGGGACTAGCGAACAATGAGCAGTTCTTC. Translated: CSVGGLANNEQFF.

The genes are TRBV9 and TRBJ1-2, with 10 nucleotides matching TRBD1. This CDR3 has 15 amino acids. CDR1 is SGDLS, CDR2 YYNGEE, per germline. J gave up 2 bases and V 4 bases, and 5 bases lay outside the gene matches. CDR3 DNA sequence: TGTGCCAGCAGCCCAGGGACAGGGGTGAACTATGGCTACACCTTC. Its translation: CASSPGTGVNYGYTF.

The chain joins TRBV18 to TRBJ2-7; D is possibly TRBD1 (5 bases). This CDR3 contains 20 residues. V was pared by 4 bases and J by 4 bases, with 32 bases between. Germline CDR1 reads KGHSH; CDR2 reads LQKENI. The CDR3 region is CASSLLGVWLVVQGGYEQYF. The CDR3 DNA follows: TGTGCCAGCTCACTCTTGGGTGTGTGGTTGGTGGTGCAGGGCGGTTACGAGCAGTACTTC.

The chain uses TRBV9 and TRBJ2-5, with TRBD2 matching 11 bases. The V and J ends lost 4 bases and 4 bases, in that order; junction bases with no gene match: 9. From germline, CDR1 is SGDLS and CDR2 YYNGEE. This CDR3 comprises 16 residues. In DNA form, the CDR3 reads TGTGCCAGCAGCTTAATAGCGGGAGGGCCCGGAGAGACCCAGTACTTC. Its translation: CASSLIAGGPGETQYF.

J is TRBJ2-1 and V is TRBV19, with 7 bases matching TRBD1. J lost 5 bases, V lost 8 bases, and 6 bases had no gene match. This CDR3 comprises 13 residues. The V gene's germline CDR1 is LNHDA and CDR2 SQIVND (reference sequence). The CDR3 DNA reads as TGTGCCAGTTTGCGGACAGGAAACAATGAGCAGTTCTTC. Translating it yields CASLRTGNNEQFF. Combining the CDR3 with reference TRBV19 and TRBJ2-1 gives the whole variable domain DGGITQSPKYLFRKEGQNVTLSCEQNLNHDAMYWYRQDPGQGLRLIYYSQIVNDFQKGDIAEGYSVSREKKESFPLTVTSAQKNPTAFYLCASLRTGNNEQFFGPGTRLTVL.

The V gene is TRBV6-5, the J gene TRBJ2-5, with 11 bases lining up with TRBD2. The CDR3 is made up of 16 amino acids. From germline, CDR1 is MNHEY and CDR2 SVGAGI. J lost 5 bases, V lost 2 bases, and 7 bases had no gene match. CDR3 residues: CASSYGLAGGWETQYF. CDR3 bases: TGTGCCAGCAGTTACGGGCTAGCGGGAGGATGGGAGACCCAGTACTTC.

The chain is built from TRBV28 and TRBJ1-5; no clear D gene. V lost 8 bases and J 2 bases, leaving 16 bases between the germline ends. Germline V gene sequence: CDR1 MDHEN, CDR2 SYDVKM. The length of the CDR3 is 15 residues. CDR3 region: CASDDLVGGNQPQHF. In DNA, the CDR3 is TGTGCCAGCGACGACCTGGTGGGCGGCAATCAGCCCCAGCATTTT.

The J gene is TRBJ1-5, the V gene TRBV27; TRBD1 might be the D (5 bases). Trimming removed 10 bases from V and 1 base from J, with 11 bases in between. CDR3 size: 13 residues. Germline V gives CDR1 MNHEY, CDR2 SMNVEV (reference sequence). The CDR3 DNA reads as TGTGCCACCGCGTCAGGGAGCAATCAGCCCCAGCATTTT. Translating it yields CATASGSNQPQHF.

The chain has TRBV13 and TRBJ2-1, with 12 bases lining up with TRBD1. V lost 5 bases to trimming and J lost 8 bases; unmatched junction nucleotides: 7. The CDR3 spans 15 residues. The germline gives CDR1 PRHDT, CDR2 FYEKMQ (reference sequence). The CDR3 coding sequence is TGTGCCAGCAGCCCCGGGACAGGGGGCTCGGATGAGCAGTTCTTC. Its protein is CASSPGTGGSDEQFF.

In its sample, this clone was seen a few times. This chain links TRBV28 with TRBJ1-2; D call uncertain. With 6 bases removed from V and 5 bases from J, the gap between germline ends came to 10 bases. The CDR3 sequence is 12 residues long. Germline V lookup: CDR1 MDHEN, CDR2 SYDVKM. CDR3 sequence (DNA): TGTGCCAGCAGAAGGAGGGAGTATGGCTACACCTTC. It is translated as CASRRREYGYTF.

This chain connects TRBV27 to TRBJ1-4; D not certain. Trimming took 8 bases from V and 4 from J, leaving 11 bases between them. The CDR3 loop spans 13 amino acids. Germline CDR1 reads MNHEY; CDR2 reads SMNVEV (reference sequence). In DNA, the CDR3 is TGTGCCAGCCGAGGGAGGTTTAATGAAAAACTGTTTTTT. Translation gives CASRGRFNEKLFF.